The rows below give T cell receptor beta chains drawn from one sample of a study of blood T cell repertoires in COVID-19. Assay used: immunoSEQ multiplex PCR; TCRdb lists only in-frame clones, some missing. The sample lists tens of thousands of clones; approximately 85% were seen once. Sequencing input: peripheral blood. These receptors were obtained from a woman older than 75 with COVID-19, enrolled during active disease. Both conserved end residues are part of each CDR3. The order of the fields is V gene, J gene, D gene, clone size, CDR3 protein, CDR3 DNA. The D gene is left open where the match is weak. Not all rows give a size; the values are once, few, many and, for expanded clones, a class.

>TRBV7-6|TRBJ2-3|.|.
CASSSLIGESTDTQYF
TGTGCCAGCAGCTCTCTAATCGGGGAGAGCACAGATACGCAGTATTTT
>TRBV7-2|TRBJ2-6|.|.
CASGPSGANVLTF
TGTGCCAGCGGCCCCTCTGGGGCCAACGTCCTGACTTTC
>TRBV5-6|TRBJ1-5|.|.
CASSPWTAYSNQPQHF
TGTGCCAGCAGCCCCTGGACAGCATATAGCAATCAGCCCCAGCATTTT
>TRBV29-1|TRBJ2-1|.|.
CSVEAGTSYNEQFF
TGCAGCGTTGAGGCGGGGACTTCCTACAATGAGCAGTTCTTC
>TRBV27|TRBJ2-1|TRBD1|once
CASSKGTGGNEQFF
TGTGCCAGCAGTAAAGGGACAGGGGGCAATGAGCAGTTCTTC
>TRBV6-5|TRBJ2-7|TRBD1|once
CASRIRQGQEYEQYF
TGTGCCAGCAGGATCCGACAGGGACAGGAGTACGAGCAGTACTTC
>TRBV27|TRBJ2-2|TRBD1|.
CASSPGTGGNTGELFF
TGTGCCAGCAGTCCTGGGACAGGGGGCAACACCGGGGAGCTGTTTTTT
>TRBV28|TRBJ1-1|.|once
CASSLTGNTEAFF
TGTGCCAGCAGTTTGACAGGGAACACTGAAGCTTTCTTT
>TRBV19|TRBJ1-5|TRBD1|once
CATGGTGPQPQHF
TGTGCCACTGGGGGGACAGGGCCTCAGCCCCAGCATTTT
>TRBV7-2|TRBJ2-1|TRBD2|once
CASSPLAGGPNEQFF
TGTGCCAGCAGCCCGCTAGCGGGGGGGCCCAATGAGCAGTTCTTC
>TRBV7-9|TRBJ1-3|.|.
CASSLASGIPLYF
TGTGCCAGCAGCTTAGCGTCCGGGATCCCTTTATATTTT
>TRBV7-2|TRBJ2-1|TRBD2|.
CASSLLALSREFGDNEQFF
TGTGCCAGCAGCTTATTAGCCCTATCGCGGGAGTTTGGAGACAATGAGCAGTTCTTC
>TRBV18|TRBJ1-4|.|.
CASSPLPGFREKLFF
TGTGCCAGCTCACCACTTCCAGGGTTTCGGGAAAAACTGTTTTTT
>TRBV27|TRBJ1-5|.|once
CASSFIGNQPQHF
TGTGCCAGCAGTTTTATAGGCAATCAGCCCCAGCATTTT
>TRBV19|TRBJ2-2|TRBD1|once
CASSGGTDFTGELFF
TGTGCCAGTAGTGGTGGGACAGATTTCACCGGGGAGCTGTTTTTT
>TRBV5-6|TRBJ2-7|.|.
CASSPSTGIFYEQYF
TGTGCCAGCAGCCCGTCAACAGGGATCTTCTACGAGCAGTACTTC
>TRBV6-5|TRBJ2-1|.|.
CASRKDFHNEQFF
TGTGCCAGCAGAAAGGACTTCCACAATGAGCAGTTCTTC
>TRBV19|TRBJ1-1|.|.
CASSTPFRAEGVNTEAFF
TGTGCCAGTAGTACTCCTTTTAGGGCCGAGGGGGTGAACACTGAAGCTTTCTTT
>TRBV29-1|TRBJ2-1|TRBD1|.
CSGARTGDEQFF
TGCAGCGGGGCCCGGACAGGGGATGAGCAGTTCTTC
>TRBV9|TRBJ2-2|.|.
CASSAGLTGELFF
TGTGCCAGCAGCGCAGGGCTAACCGGGGAGCTGTTTTTT
>TRBV7-9|TRBJ2-5|.|.
CASSFAGGSETQYF
TGTGCCAGCTCCTTCGCCGGAGGGTCAGAGACCCAGTACTTC
>TRBV24-1|TRBJ2-1|TRBD2|once
CATRHTSGNEQFF
TGTGCCACCCGTCATACTAGCGGGAATGAGCAGTTCTTC
>TRBV29-1|TRBJ2-1|.|.
CSVDKTRGLGHNEQFF
TGCAGCGTTGACAAGACTAGGGGATTAGGGCACAATGAGCAGTTCTTC
>TRBV7-3|TRBJ2-3|TRBD2|once
CASSQSGRAGNTQYF
TGTGCCAGCAGCCAAAGCGGGAGGGCGGGAAATACGCAGTATTTT
>TRBV19|TRBJ1-5|TRBD1|.
CASSPTLGQGGNQPQHF
TGTGCCAGTAGTCCAACCCTCGGACAGGGGGGCAATCAGCCCCAGCATTTT
>TRBV5-1|TRBJ2-5|.|.
CASSLAAPETQYF
TGCGCCAGCAGCTTGGCCGCGCCGGAGACCCAGTACTTC
>TRBV19|TRBJ2-1|TRBD1|.
CASSMGQGARNEQFF
TGTGCCAGTAGCATGGGACAGGGGGCCAGAAATGAGCAGTTCTTC
>TRBV7-2|TRBJ2-7|TRBD2|.
CASSSQGGEAYEQYF
TGTGCCAGCAGCTCCCAGGGAGGGGAGGCCTACGAGCAGTACTTC